What follows describes a single T cell receptor (beta chain). The CDR3 is made up of 13 amino acids. Losses at the gene ends were 0 bases for V and 6 bases for J; bases not matched to a gene: 1. CDR1 and CDR2 from the germline V gene are GTSNPN and SVGIG (reference sequence). This sample was taken from a study of blood T cell repertoires in COVID-19. TCRdb's table, derived via immunoSEQ multiplex PCR, lists solely in-frame clones and lacks some. The sample lists approximately 210,000 clones, roughly 84% occurring once. Sequencing was performed on peripheral blood. This chain connects TRBV30 to TRBJ1-2; 10 bases fit TRBD1. This TCR was recovered from a man aged 25-40 years with active or convalescent COVID-19. CDR3: CAWSVTGGHGYTF. CDR3 DNA sequence: TGTGCCTGGAGTGTGACAGGGGGCCATGGCTACACCTTC.